The rows below give T cell receptor beta chains drawn from one sample of a study of response to subunit inactivated influenza vaccine. A single record per CDR3 protein comes from TCRdb applying MiXCR to the RT-PCR reads. This sample has fewer than 800,000 distinct CDR3 sequences; approximately 15% occur once, and the top ten carry around a tenth. Here the sequenced sample was PBMCs from blood, taken 11 to 12 days after vaccination. The origin of the receptors is a man over 45 who received an inactivated influenza vaccine. CDR3s include the opening cysteine and the closing phenylalanine or tryptophan. A D gene is named only where the DNA matches it firmly. Clone size is shown for a subset of rows, as once, few, many or a class of expanded clone.

>TRBJ2-4|-|-|TRBV10-1
TGCGCCAGCAGTGAGTCCTCCGAGGGAGCCAAAAACATTCAGTACTTC
CASSESSEGAKNIQYF
>TRBJ1-1|-|-|TRBV7-2
TGTGCCAGCAGCCCCCCAGGGCAAGCTTTCTTT
CASSPPGQAFF
>TRBJ2-4|many|-|TRBV12-3/TRBV12-4
TGTGCCAGCAGTTGGGACAACAAAAACATTCAGTACTTC
CASSWDNKNIQYF
>TRBJ2-5|few|-|TRBV7-2
TGTGCCAGCAGCTTACGGGGGACAGAGACCCAGTACTTC
CASSLRGTETQYF
>TRBJ2-2|-|TRBD2|TRBV7-3
TGTGCCAGCAGCTCTCGGTCTAGCGGGAGTGCCGGGGAGCTGTTTTTT
CASSSRSSGSAGELFF
>TRBJ2-5|-|TRBD1|TRBV5-5
TGTGCCAGCAGCATTCCTCCGACAGGGGCCGGAGAGACCCAGTACTTC
CASSIPPTGAGETQYF
>TRBJ2-7|-|TRBD1|TRBV7-4
TGTGCCAGCAGCTTCGCCGGGACAGGGGTATCCTACGAGCAGTACTTC
CASSFAGTGVSYEQYF
>TRBJ2-5|-|TRBD1|TRBV20-1
TGCAGTGCTAGAGGACCGGGACAGGGCCAAGAGACCCAGTACTTC
CSARGPGQGQETQYF
>TRBJ1-3|-|-|TRBV30
TGTGCCTGGAGGGACTCTGGAAACACCATATATTTT
CAWRDSGNTIYF
>TRBJ2-5|few|-|TRBV5-4
TGTGCCAGCAGCTCCTTCAGACAGGACATCCAAGAGACCCAGTACTTC
CASSSFRQDIQETQYF
>TRBJ2-2|few|TRBD1|TRBV27
TGTGCCAGCAGTCTCTCCCCGGGACAGGGGGCCACCGGGGAGCTGTTTTTT
CASSLSPGQGATGELFF
>TRBJ2-7|few|-|TRBV29-1
TGCAGCGTTGGTAGTCCAGACCGCTACGAGCAGTACTTC
CSVGSPDRYEQYF
>TRBJ1-1|-|-|TRBV28
TGTGCCAGCAGTTCCCCAGGCCTAAACACTGAAGCTTTCTTT
CASSSPGLNTEAFF
>TRBJ2-3|few|TRBD2|TRBV12-3/TRBV12-4
TGTGCCAGCAGTTATGCGGGACTACCGGATACGCAGTATTTT
CASSYAGLPDTQYF
>TRBJ2-5|-|TRBD2|TRBV6-1
TGTGCCAGCAGAATAGCTAGCGGACAAGAGACCCAGTACTTC
CASRIASGQETQYF
>TRBJ2-7|-|TRBD1|TRBV24-1
TGTGCCACCAGTGATGGACAGGGCGGCTCCTACGAGCAGTACTTC
CATSDGQGGSYEQYF
>TRBJ1-6|-|-|TRBV7-2
TGTGCCAGCAGCACAGGACAGACCTCGAATTCACCCCTCCACTTT
CASSTGQTSNSPLHF
>TRBJ1-5|-|-|TRBV28
TGTGCCAGCAGTTTCTTCTACGGGACGTTTAGCAATCAGCCCCAGCATTTT
CASSFFYGTFSNQPQHF
>TRBJ2-5|few|-|TRBV7-9
TGTGCCAGCAGCTTACAGAGTGGACAGCAAGAGACCCAGTACTTC
CASSLQSGQQETQYF
>TRBJ1-2|-|-|TRBV10-2
TGCGCCAGCAGTGAGTCGAAGGGGGATGGCTACACCTTC
CASSESKGDGYTF
>TRBJ2-1|many|TRBD1|TRBV20-1
TGCAGTGCTAGCCTCGGGACAGGGGGATTCAATGAGCAGTTCTTC
CSASLGTGGFNEQFF
>TRBJ1-1|-|-|TRBV29-1
TGCAGCGTTGAACCGCCGGGATCCACTGAAGCTTTCTTT
CSVEPPGSTEAFF
>TRBJ2-1|-|-|TRBV10-3
TGTGCCATCAGTGGGAGTACGGAGGGCCTGTACAATGAGCAGTTCTTC
CAISGSTEGLYNEQFF
>TRBJ2-3|-|-|TRBV5-6
TGTGCCAGCAGCGCGGGACAGAGCATCTATACGCAGTATTTT
CASSAGQSIYTQYF
>TRBJ2-5|few|TRBD2|TRBV3-1
TGTGCCAGCAGGGGTTTAGCGGGAAGTGAGACCCAGTACTTC
CASRGLAGSETQYF
>TRBJ2-7|few|-|TRBV28
TGTGCCAGCAGCCCCCTAGTGTGGGGCCTCTCCTACGAGCAGTACTTC
CASSPLVWGLSYEQYF
>TRBJ1-2|few|-|TRBV5-6
TGTGCCAGCAGCTTGGTTGGGGATAGCTATGGCTACACCTTC
CASSLVGDSYGYTF
>TRBJ2-7|-|TRBD2|TRBV9
TGTGCCAGCAGCGTCCGAGCGGGGGACGTCTCCTACGAGCAGTACTTC
CASSVRAGDVSYEQYF
>TRBJ1-5|-|-|TRBV10-3
TGTGCCATCAGTGATTCGAACCGCAGCAATCAGCCCCAGCATTTT
CAISDSNRSNQPQHF
>TRBJ2-3|few|-|TRBV20-1
TGCAGTGCTAAGACAGACTTGCTCACAGATACGCAGTATTTT
CSAKTDLLTDTQYF
>TRBJ2-1|many|TRBD1|TRBV24-1
TGTGCCACCAGGGACAGGGGCCATTCCAATGAGCAGTTCTTC
CATRDRGHSNEQFF